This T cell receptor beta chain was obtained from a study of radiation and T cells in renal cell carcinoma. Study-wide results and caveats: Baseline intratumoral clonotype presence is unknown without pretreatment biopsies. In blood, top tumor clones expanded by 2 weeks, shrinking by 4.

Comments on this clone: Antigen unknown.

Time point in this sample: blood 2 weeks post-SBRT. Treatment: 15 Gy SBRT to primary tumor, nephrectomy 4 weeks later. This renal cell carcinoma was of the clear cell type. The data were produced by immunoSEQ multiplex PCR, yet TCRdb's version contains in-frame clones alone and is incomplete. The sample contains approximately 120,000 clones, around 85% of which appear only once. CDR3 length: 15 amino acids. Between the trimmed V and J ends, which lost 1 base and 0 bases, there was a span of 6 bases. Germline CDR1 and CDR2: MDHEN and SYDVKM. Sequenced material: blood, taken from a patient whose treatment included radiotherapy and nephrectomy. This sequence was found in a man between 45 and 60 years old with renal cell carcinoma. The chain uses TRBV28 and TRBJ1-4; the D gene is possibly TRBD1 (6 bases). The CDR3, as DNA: TGTGCCAGCAGTTTATCAGGGGCAACTAATGAAAAACTGTTTTTT. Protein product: CASSLSGATNEKLFF.